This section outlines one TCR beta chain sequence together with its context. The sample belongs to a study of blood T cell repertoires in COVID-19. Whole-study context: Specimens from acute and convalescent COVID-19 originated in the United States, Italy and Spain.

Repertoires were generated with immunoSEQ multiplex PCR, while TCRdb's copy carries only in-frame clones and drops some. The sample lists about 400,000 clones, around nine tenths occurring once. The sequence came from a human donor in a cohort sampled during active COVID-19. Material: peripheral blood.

This CDR3 reads CASTPPGFREKLFF. In DNA form, the CDR3 reads TGTGCCAGCACTCCACCCGGGTTTCGGGAAAAACTGTTTTTT. V gene TRBV7-9 combines with J gene TRBJ1-4, with D hard to call. CDR3 length equals 14 residues. In germline, CDR1 is SEHNR, CDR2 FQNEAQ (reference sequence). V lost 7 bases and J lost 8, with 17 bases in between.